These T cell receptor beta chains were read from a single sample in a study of OX40 agonist ivuxolimab in advanced cancers. TCRdb's copy holds only in-frame clones and misses some; the assay was immunoSEQ multiplex PCR. The sample records 45,000 or so clones, 88% being singletons. The sample was CD4+ or CD8+ T cells sorted from blood, taken in a trial of the OX40 agonist ivuxolimab. These receptors came from an adult with an advanced solid tumor such as melanoma, head and neck, liver or kidney cancer. The CDR3 runs from the conserved cysteine through the conserved F or W. D genes are given only for firm matches. Size is omitted from some rows. Given values are once, few, many or a class for expanded clones.

d_gene | abundance | j_gene | v_gene | CDR3aa | CDR3nt
- | - | TRBJ2-5 | TRBV5-1 | CASSMKETQYF | TGCGCCAGCAGCATGAAAGAGACCCAGTACTTC
- | few | TRBJ2-7 | TRBV6-1 | CASSEPYEQYF | TGTGCCAGCAGTGAACCCTACGAGCAGTACTTC
TRBD2 | - | TRBJ2-7 | TRBV28 | CASRGAGAPGEQYF | TGTGCCAGCAGAGGAGCGGGAGCCCCGGGGGAGCAGTACTTC
- | - | TRBJ2-2 | TRBV9 | CASSVDPLTPGELFF | TGTGCCAGCAGCGTAGATCCACTCACTCCAGGGGAGCTGTTTTTT
- | - | TRBJ2-4 | TRBV28 | CASSLSYGIAKNIQYF | TGTGCCAGCAGTTTATCGTACGGGATCGCCAAAAACATTCAGTACTTC
- | once | TRBJ1-3 | TRBV7-6 | CASSVGHVSGNTIYF | TGTGCCAGCAGCGTGGGACATGTCTCTGGAAACACCATATATTTT
- | - | TRBJ1-1 | TRBV18 | CASSLSASHEAFF | TGTGCCAGCTCACTTTCTGCCAGCCATGAAGCTTTCTTT
TRBD2 | - | TRBJ2-7 | TRBV6-5 | CASTQGEGLGQYF | TGTGCCAGCACCCAAGGGGAGGGGCTGGGGCAGTACTTC
TRBD1 | - | TRBJ2-2 | TRBV11-2 | CASSSQGAAGELFF | TGTGCCAGCAGCTCCCAGGGGGCGGCCGGGGAGCTGTTTTTT
TRBD1 | - | TRBJ2-3 | TRBV30 | CAWSLGQVTDTQYF | TGTGCCTGGAGTTTGGGACAGGTCACAGATACGCAGTATTTT
- | - | TRBJ1-6 | TRBV28 | CASSPLRSSYNSPLHF | TGTGCCAGCAGTCCCCTCCGGAGCTCCTATAATTCACCCCTCCACTTT
- | - | TRBJ2-5 | TRBV10-2 | CASTGGAWETQYF | TGCGCCAGCACTGGGGGGGCCTGGGAGACCCAGTACTTC
- | once | TRBJ2-1 | TRBV6-5 | CASSYGNLGNEQFF | TGTGCCAGCAGTTACGGCAACCTAGGTAATGAGCAGTTCTTC
TRBD2 | - | TRBJ2-1 | TRBV6-6 | CASRLGLAGNNEQFF | TGTGCCAGCAGGTTGGGACTAGCGGGAAACAATGAGCAGTTCTTC
TRBD2 | - | TRBJ2-2 | TRBV19 | CASSSGRGTGELFF | TGTGCCAGTAGTAGCGGGAGGGGAACCGGGGAGCTGTTTTTT
TRBD2 | - | TRBJ2-1 | TRBV9 | CASSVGPGLAGDASRFF | TGTGCCAGCAGCGTAGGTCCGGGACTAGCGGGAGATGCGTCCAGGTTCTTC
- | - | TRBJ2-1 | TRBV20-1 | CSAMGRNEQFF | TGCAGTGCCATGGGGAGGAATGAGCAGTTCTTC
- | once | TRBJ1-2 | TRBV29-1 | CSVNRAVYGYTF | TGCAGCGTTAACAGGGCGGTCTATGGCTACACCTTC
- | - | TRBJ1-1 | TRBV28 | CASRRGGYTEAFF | TGTGCCAGCAGACGAGGGGGGTACACTGAAGCTTTCTTT
TRBD1 | - | TRBJ2-3 | TRBV29-1 | CSVEEPDRVTDAQYF | TGCAGCGTTGAAGAGCCGGACAGGGTGACAGATGCGCAGTATTTT
TRBD1 | - | TRBJ2-3 | TRBV2 | CASRDGQGTDTQYF | TGTGCCAGCAGGGACGGACAGGGGACAGATACGCAGTATTTT
- | - | TRBJ2-1 | TRBV5-4 | CASSGRRDGSNEQFF | TGTGCCAGCAGCGGCCGGAGGGATGGAAGCAATGAGCAGTTCTTC
- | - | TRBJ2-7 | TRBV28 | CASIKGQGGYEQYF | TGTGCCAGCATCAAGGGGCAGGGGGGCTACGAGCAGTACTTC
- | - | TRBJ2-3 | TRBV29-1 | CSVEVGSWADTQYF | TGCAGCGTTGAAGTGGGGAGTTGGGCAGATACGCAGTATTTT
TRBD1 | - | TRBJ2-4 | TRBV6-1 | CASSERTGTAKNIQYF | TGTGCCAGCAGTGAAAGGACAGGAACAGCCAAAAACATTCAGTACTTC
- | - | TRBJ1-2 | TRBV29-1 | CSVRVGVSYGYTF | TGCAGCGTCCGGGTGGGGGTCTCCTATGGCTACACCTTC
- | - | TRBJ2-7 | TRBV7-6 | CASSLATTGPYEQYF | TGTGCCAGCAGCTTAGCTACTACGGGCCCCTACGAGCAGTACTTC
- | - | TRBJ1-2 | TRBV11-2 | CASSFAGTYGYTF | TGTGCCAGCAGCTTTGCCGGGACCTATGGCTACACCTTC
- | - | TRBJ2-3 | TRBV2 | CASMGGGLPRGTDTQYF | TGTGCCAGCATGGGCGGGGGCCTTCCAAGGGGCACAGATACGCAGTATTTT
TRBD1 | - | TRBJ1-2 | TRBV11-2 | CASSMGGQGAHGYTF | TGTGCCAGCAGCATGGGAGGACAGGGGGCGCACGGCTACACCTTC
TRBD2 | - | TRBJ2-5 | TRBV4-2 | CASSLSSSGRETGTQYF | TGTGCCAGCAGCCTATCTTCGTCTGGGCGGGAGACGGGGACCCAGTACTTC
TRBD2 | once | TRBJ2-5 | TRBV7-2 | CASSPSFGEGTQYF | TGTGCCAGCAGCCCGTCTTTTGGGGAGGGGACCCAGTACTTC
- | - | TRBJ2-7 | TRBV18 | CASSPDGTEQYF | TGTGCCAGCTCACCCGATGGGACGGAGCAGTACTTC
TRBD2 | - | TRBJ2-5 | TRBV6-1 | CASSESRGTSPQETQYF | TGTGCCAGCAGTGAATCCCGGGGGACTAGCCCCCAGGAGACCCAGTACTTC
- | few | TRBJ1-5 | TRBV28 | CASSSNVRGNQPQHF | TGTGCCAGCAGTTCAAACGTAAGAGGCAATCAGCCCCAGCATTTT
- | - | TRBJ1-1 | TRBV27 | CASRSGTEAFF | TGTGCCAGCAGGTCGGGGACTGAAGCTTTCTTT
- | - | TRBJ2-1 | TRBV28 | CASFTSSEQFF | TGTGCCAGCTTTACGTCTAGCGAGCAGTTCTTC
- | once | TRBJ1-5 | TRBV5-5 | CASSLDVNQPQHF | TGTGCCAGCAGCTTGGACGTGAATCAGCCCCAGCATTTT
- | - | TRBJ2-7 | TRBV9 | CASSVGPEYYYEQYF | TGTGCCAGCAGCGTCGGGCCCGAATATTACTACGAGCAGTACTTC
TRBD1 | - | TRBJ2-7 | TRBV7-2 | CASSSRQGDEQYF | TGTGCCAGCAGCTCAAGACAGGGCGACGAGCAGTACTTC
- | - | TRBJ1-5 | TRBV7-3 | CASSLSRNQPQHF | TGTGCCAGCAGCTTGTCGAGAAATCAGCCCCAGCATTTT
- | few | TRBJ1-2 | TRBV6-5 | CASSYRGGYGYTF | TGTGCCAGCAGTTACAGGGGAGGCTATGGCTACACCTTC
TRBD2 | - | TRBJ2-3 | TRBV5-1 | CASSMGLAGTDTQYF | TGCGCCAGCAGCATGGGACTAGCGGGGACAGATACGCAGTATTTT
- | - | TRBJ1-5 | TRBV6-5 | CARVRRCNQPQHF | TGTGCCAGAGTCAGAAGGTGCAATCAGCCCCAGCATTTT
- | - | TRBJ2-5 | TRBV10-3 | CAISPHPQETQYF | TGTGCCATCAGCCCACACCCCCAAGAGACCCAGTACTTC
- | - | TRBJ2-5 | TRBV10-3 | CAISESRGGETQYF | TGTGCCATCAGTGAGTCGAGGGGGGGTGAGACCCAGTACTTC
- | - | TRBJ2-7 | TRBV21-1 | CASSIHLAGGEQYF | TGTGCCAGCAGCATACATCTAGCGGGCGGGGAGCAGTACTTC
- | - | TRBJ1-2 | TRBV29-1 | CSVLGGNRGLYGYTF | TGCAGCGTGTTAGGAGGGAATAGAGGGCTCTATGGCTACACCTTC
TRBD1 | - | TRBJ2-2 | TRBV7-9 | CASSQPGGYTGELFF | TGTGCCAGCAGCCAACCAGGGGGCTATACCGGGGAGCTGTTTTTT
TRBD1 | - | TRBJ2-6 | TRBV19 | CASTTGTGNVLTF | TGTGCCAGTACCACGGGGACAGGCAACGTCCTGACTTTC